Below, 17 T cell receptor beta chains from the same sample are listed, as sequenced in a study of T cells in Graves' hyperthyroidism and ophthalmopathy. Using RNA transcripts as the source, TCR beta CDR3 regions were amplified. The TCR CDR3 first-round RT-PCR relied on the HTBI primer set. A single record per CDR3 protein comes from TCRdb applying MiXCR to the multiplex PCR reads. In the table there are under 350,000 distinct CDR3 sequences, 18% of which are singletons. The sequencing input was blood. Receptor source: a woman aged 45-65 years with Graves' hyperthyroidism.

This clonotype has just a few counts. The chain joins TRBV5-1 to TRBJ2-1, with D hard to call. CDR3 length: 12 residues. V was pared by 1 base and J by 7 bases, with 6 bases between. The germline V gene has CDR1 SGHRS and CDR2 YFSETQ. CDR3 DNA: TGCGCCAGCAGCTTGTCGGAGAATGAGCAGTTCTTC. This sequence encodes CASSLSENEQFF. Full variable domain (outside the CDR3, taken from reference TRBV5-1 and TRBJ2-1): KAGVTQTPRYLIKTRGQQVTLSCSPISGHRSVSWYQQTPGQGLQFLFEYFSETQRNKGNFPGRFSGRQFSNSRSEMNVSTLELGDSALYLCASSLSENEQFFGPGTRLTVL.

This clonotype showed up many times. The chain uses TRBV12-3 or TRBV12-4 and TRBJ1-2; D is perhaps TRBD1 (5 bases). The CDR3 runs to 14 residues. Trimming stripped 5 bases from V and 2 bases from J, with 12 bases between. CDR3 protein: CASSPGLSNYGYTF. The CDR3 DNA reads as TGTGCCAGCAGTCCAGGGTTATCAAACTATGGCTACACCTTC.

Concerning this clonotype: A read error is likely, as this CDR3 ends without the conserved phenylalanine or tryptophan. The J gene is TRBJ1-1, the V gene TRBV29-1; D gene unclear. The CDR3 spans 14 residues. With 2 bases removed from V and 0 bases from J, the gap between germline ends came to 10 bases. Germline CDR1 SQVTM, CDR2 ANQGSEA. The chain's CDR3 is CSVEQAVLNTEAFL. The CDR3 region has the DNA TGCAGCGTTGAACAGGCAGTTTTGAACACTGAAGCTTTCCTT.

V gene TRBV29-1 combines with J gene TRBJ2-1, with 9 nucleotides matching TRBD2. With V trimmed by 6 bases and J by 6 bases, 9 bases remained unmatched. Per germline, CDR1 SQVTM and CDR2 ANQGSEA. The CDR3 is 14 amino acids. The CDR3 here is CSVTGTSRVNEQFF. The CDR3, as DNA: TGCAGCGTGACGGGGACTAGCCGGGTCAATGAGCAGTTCTTC.

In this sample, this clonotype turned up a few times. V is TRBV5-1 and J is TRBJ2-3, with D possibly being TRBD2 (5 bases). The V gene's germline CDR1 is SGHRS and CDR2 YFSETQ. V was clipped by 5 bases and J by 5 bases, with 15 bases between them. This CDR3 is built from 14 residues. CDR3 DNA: TGCGCCAGCAGTGAGTCGGAGGCGGTAGATACGCAGTATTTT. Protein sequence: CASSESEAVDTQYF.

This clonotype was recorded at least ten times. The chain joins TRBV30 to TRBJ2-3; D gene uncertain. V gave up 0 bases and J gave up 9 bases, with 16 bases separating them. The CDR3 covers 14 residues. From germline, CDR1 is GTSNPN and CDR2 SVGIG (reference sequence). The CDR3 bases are TGTGCCTGGAGTGTTGGTAGTGGGGAAGGGACGCAGTATTTT. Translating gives CAWSVGSGEGTQYF.

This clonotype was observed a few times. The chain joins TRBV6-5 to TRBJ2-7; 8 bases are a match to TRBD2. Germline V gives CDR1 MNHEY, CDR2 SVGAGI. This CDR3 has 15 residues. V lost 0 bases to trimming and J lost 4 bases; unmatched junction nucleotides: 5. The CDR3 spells CASSYSAGGGYEQYF. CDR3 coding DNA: TGTGCCAGCAGTTACTCGGCGGGAGGAGGATACGAGCAGTACTTC.

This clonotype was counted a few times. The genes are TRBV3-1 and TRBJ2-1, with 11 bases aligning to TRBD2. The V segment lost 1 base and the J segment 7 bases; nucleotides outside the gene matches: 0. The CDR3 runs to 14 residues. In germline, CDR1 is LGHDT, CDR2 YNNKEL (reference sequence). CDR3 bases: TGTGCCAGCAGCCAAGGGACTAGCGGGAATGAGCAGTTCTTC. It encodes CASSQGTSGNEQFF.

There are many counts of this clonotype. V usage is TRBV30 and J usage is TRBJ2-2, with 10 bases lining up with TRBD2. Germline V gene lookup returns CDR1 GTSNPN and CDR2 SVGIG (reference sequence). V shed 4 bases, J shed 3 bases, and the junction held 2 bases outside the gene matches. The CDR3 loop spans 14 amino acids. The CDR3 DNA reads TGTGCCTGGAATAGCGGGAGGTACACCGGGGAGCTGTTTTTT. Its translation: CAWNSGRYTGELFF.

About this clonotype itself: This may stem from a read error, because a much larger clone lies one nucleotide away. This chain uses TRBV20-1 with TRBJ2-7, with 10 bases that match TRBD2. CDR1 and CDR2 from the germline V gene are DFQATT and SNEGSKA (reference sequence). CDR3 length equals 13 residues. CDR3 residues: CGKSGRAFDEQYF. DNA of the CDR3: TGCGGAAAAAGCGGGAGGGCCTTCGATGAGCAGTACTTC.

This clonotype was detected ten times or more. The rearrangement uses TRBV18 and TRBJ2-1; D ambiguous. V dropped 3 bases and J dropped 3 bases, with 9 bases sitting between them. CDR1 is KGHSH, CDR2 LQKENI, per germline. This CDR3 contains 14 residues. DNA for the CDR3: TGTGCCAGCTCACCGGACCCTTACTACAATGAGCAGTTCTTC. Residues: CASSPDPYYNEQFF.

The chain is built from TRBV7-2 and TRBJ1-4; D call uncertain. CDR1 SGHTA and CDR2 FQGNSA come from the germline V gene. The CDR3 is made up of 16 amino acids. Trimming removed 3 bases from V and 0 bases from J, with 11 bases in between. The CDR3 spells CASSFDGDSTNEKLFF. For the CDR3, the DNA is TGTGCCAGCAGCTTCGACGGAGACTCAACTAATGAAAAACTGTTTTTT.

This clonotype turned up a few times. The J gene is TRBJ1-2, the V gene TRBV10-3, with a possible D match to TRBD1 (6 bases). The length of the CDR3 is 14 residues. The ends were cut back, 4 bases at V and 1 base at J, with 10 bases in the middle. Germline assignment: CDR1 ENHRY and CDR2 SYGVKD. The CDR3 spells CAISVGGGNYGYTF. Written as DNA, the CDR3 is TGTGCCATCAGTGTGGGAGGGGGTAACTATGGCTACACCTTC.

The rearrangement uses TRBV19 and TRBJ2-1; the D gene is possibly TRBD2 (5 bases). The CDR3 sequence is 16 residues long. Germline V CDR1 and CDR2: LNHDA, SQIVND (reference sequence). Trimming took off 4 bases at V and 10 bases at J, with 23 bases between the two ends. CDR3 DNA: TGTGCCAGTAGTACCACCCCAGGTTCCTTCGGAGGAGAGCAGTTCTTC. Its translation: CASSTTPGSFGGEQFF.

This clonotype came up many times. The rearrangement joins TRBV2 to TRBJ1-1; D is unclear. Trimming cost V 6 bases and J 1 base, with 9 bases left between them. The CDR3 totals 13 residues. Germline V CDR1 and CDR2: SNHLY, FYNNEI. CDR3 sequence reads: CASRDQRNTEAFF. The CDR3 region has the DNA TGTGCCAGCAGGGACCAACGGAACACTGAAGCTTTCTTT.

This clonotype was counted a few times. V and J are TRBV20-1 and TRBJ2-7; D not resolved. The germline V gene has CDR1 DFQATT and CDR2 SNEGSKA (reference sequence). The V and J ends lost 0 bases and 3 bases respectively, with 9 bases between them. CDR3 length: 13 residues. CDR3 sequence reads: CSARDALDYEQYV. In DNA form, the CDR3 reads TGCAGTGCTAGAGATGCCCTTGACTACGAGCAGTACGTC.

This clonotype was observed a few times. The CDR3 here is CASSQVNSGYYNEQFF. CDR3 sequence (DNA): TGCGCCAGCAGCCAAGTAAACAGCGGATACTACAATGAGCAGTTCTTC. The chain couples TRBV4-1 to TRBJ2-1; D perhaps matches TRBD2 (5 bases). The germline V and J ends were trimmed by 1 base and 3 bases, with 13 bases remaining between them. Germline V gene sequence: CDR1 MGHRA, CDR2 YSYEKL. The CDR3 is made up of 16 amino acids.